The present entry profiles one T cell receptor (beta chain) with its context. This receptor's antigen is unknown. The sample holds no much larger clone one base away, and base qualities are not on file. This sample stems from a study of cytomegalovirus exposure and HLA in healthy donors (TCRdb year 2017). Notes on the research overall: An earlier analysis of 587 of the donors reported 276 Gb of sequence data and 90 million to 120 million unique TCR beta sequences obtained from around 170 million T cells. An early release covering 550 to 700 HLA-typed donors comprised approximately 300 gigabases of sequencing data and tens of millions of unique TCR sequences. Of the roughly 400 genotyped donors, approximately 83% fell in the genetic ancestry cluster associated with self-reported Caucasian donors. The aim of the study was to test whether cataloging public T cell receptors could identify signatures of past pathogen exposure. Using immunosequencing, the study profiled T cell repertoires from around 680 subjects and related those repertoires to cytomegalovirus serostatus. In addition to the first cohort of roughly 670 subjects, a separate validation cohort of 120 different subjects was used. The study combined high-throughput TCR immunosequencing, statistical association of individual TCRs with disease status, and machine learning to predict cytomegalovirus infection status. In a later analysis, previously published TCR beta repertoires from 500 to 750 donors were re-analyzed and high-resolution HLA genotyping was added so that TCR occurrence patterns could be studied. Rather than using new phenotypic data, the later analysis identified candidate immune exposures from TCR beta sequences and from how often those sequences occurred across donors. To decide whether each TCR beta V gene segment behaved as functional or pseudogenic, an earlier analysis of some 600 of the donors relied on high-throughput TCR beta sequencing. Donor age, sex, ethnicity and CMV serostatus were compiled alongside the repertoire data. In a later genetic analysis, genome-wide SNP genotypes for about 60% of the 666 donors were used, and that subset was treated as a discovery cohort. All discovery cohort repertoires had been generated using a single sequencing platform. HLA typing covered class I and class II loci at four-digit resolution. The number of donors typed differed by locus, with about 629-640 for A, B, C, DRB1 and DQB1, 522 for DQA1, approximately 580 for DPA1, and some 440 for DPB1. Several DR-DQ haplotypes were treated as single units for association and clustering because of strong linkage in the cohort. On average, about 240,000 unique TCR beta nucleotide sequences were sequenced per donor among 398 genotyped donors of the cohort, with 15% to 20% of those sequences being non-productive.

The cohort was made up of about 670 healthy bone marrow donors. All cohort members were sampled while nominally healthy, although unrecorded immune exposures were likely present. The donor tested CMV seronegative, placing the donor among the approximately 360 seronegative members of the cohort. A peripheral blood sample was collected from each donor, and TCR beta sequencing was performed on peripheral blood mononuclear cells. Genomic DNA was extracted from the blood cell samples with the Qiagen DNeasy Blood Extraction Kit. The paper's findings and limits, for the study overall: At a false discovery rate of 0.05, a later analysis linked 15,000 to 20,000 TCR beta sequences to specific HLA alleles. Immune exposure information for the cohort was limited to CMV serostatus. In a later analysis, TCR association rates were found to vary across HLA loci, with the most associated TCRs seen for DRB1 alleles and the fewest for HLA-C alleles. In vitro tests confirmed that a few of the cytomegalovirus-associated TCR beta chains recognize cytomegalovirus antigens. In both the original and validation cohorts, the classifier was reported to diagnose cytomegalovirus status with high specificity and sensitivity. The authors suggested that the approach could potentially be extended to other disease states and immunological phenotypes. According to a later genetic analysis, donors in an Asian-associated ancestry cluster had fewer N-insertions in productive TCRs than the approximately 630-donor mean. Linkage disequilibrium might explain the correlated functional status among segregating V segments, but an unknown experimental factor could not be ruled out. Several of the top co-occurrence clusters appeared to be linked to parvovirus B19, influenza, CMV and Epstein-Barr virus, according to a later analysis. The study listed over 150 TCR beta chains as associated with cytomegalovirus. A later analysis found that most CMV-associated TCR beta chains appeared HLA-restricted, with HLA associations seemingly driven largely by CMV exposure. Strong co-occurrence of HLA alleles, especially DR and DQ, made assigning TCR associations to individual alleles difficult. While some public TCRs were present in many individuals, most TCR sequences turned up only very rarely across donors. About 17 rarely observed V segments, including chromosome 9 orphons, were excluded from the earlier analysis of some 590 of the donors because counts were too low. In a later analysis, HLA-associated TCR beta chains were found to be more clonally expanded and to have lower generation probabilities than equally common non-associated chains. This cohort had only TCR beta chains sequenced, and the lack of alpha or paired-chain data limited which features could be detected. The presence/absence analyses assumed that sequencing depth was roughly uniform across donors, and that assumption may not be true. An earlier analysis of 587 of the donors showed that most TCR beta V segments appeared in productive rearrangements either about 90% or about 30% of the time, which broadly matched IMGT annotations. Some IMGT-functional V segments, including TRBV6-2 and TRBV6-3, could not be distinguished by the 87-base-pair reads and were therefore excluded. A cluster of highly shared sequence variants was judged likely to be a technical artifact of the sequencing pipeline. Because some donors lacked HLA typing at each locus, the association tests relied only on the typed subset. V-gene and J-gene trimming of TCR beta chains was associated with a missense DCLRE1C variant in a later genetic analysis, and the association was replicated in an independent cohort. A further reported finding was that TCR beta sequences accurately predicted the HLA-A and HLA-B alleles for most subjects in the first cohort.

Libraries were made using the immunoSEQ multiplex PCR assay. A mixture of 60 forward primers for TCR Vbeta segments and 13 reverse primers for TCR Jbeta segments was used in the multiplex PCR. Amplification of the CDR3 region of rearranged TCR beta genes was performed with a multiplex PCR assay on genomic DNA. The Illumina HiSeq System was used to sequence the amplified TCR beta libraries as 87-base-pair reads. Under the source paper's analysis protocol: Across the 500 to 700 repertoires, a later analysis counted tens of millions of unique TCR beta chains, around 10 million of which were shared by at least two donors. Raw reads were error-corrected and collapsed into unique sequences with a nearest-neighbor algorithm that merged closely related sequences to remove PCR and sequencing errors. To assign V, D and J gene segments, CDR3 sequences were aligned to IMGT reference sequences. For a sequence to be retained, at least a six-nucleotide match to both a V gene segment and a J gene segment was required. Rearrangements were called productive when the CDR3 lacked stop codons and stayed in frame with V and J; all others were non-productive. CDR3 was defined by IMGT convention, running from the second conserved V-encoded cysteine to the conserved J-encoded phenylalanine. In an earlier analysis of 587 of the donors, sequences lacking an unambiguous match to a single V gene segment were excluded. An earlier analysis of 450 to 650 of the donors called V segments functional above 56.7% productive rearrangements and segregating when the between-donor standard deviation exceeded 5%. To diagnose cytomegalovirus status from the catalog of TCR beta chain sequences, a statistical classification framework was built. In a later analysis, TCR nucleotide sequences were compared against IMGT/GENE-DB human TR gene sequences so that V and J genes could be assigned. A later analysis assigned CDR3 sequences and most-parsimonious VDJ recombination scenarios with the TCRdist pipeline. In a later analysis, every TCR beta chain was defined by the combination of its CDR3 amino acid sequence and its V-gene family, and reads without a unique V-gene family were dropped. A later analysis removed several hundred highly shared, low-generation-probability nucleotide sequences to deal with suspected cross-contamination and a sequencing artifact. A later analysis calculated a clonal expansion index for each public chain from normalized within-repertoire ranks of inferred template counts. A later analysis computed generation probabilities with a VDJ recombination model fitted to out-of-frame rearrangements, and checked the results against IGoR. In a later analysis, hypergeometric tests were used to score TCR-TCR, TCR-HLA and TCR-CMV co-occurrence, with a repertoire-size bias correction applied to TCR pairs. False discovery rates were estimated in a later analysis by permuting HLA or CMV assignments 20 times. In a later analysis, co-occurring TCRs were grouped with DBSCAN, and TCRdist sequence similarity was added when clustering was performed within HLA-allele-positive subsets. Repertoires with fewer than 30,000 or more than 120,000 public chains, plus five repertoires with anomalous nucleotide sharing, were excluded from co-occurrence clustering. Imported from immuneACCESS, the table was reduced by TCRdb to in-frame sequences with V and J called. These copies leave out some clones; in studies compared against another copy, an unresolved V gene accounts for under half, and the cause of the remainder is not known. The V and J calls and the clone size are those of that table, but D and trimming were determined from the DNA. The sample table shows roughly 110,000 clones, and 55% to 85% are seen once. The leading ten clones occupy 7.5% to 9% of the sample.

The CDR3, from cysteine to phenylalanine, totals 16 residues. The DNA shown is the 48-base CDR3, in frame from base 1. From V the trimming removes 1 base and from J it removes 7 bases, while the gene matches leave 10 bases of the junction unaccounted for. Taken from the germline V gene, the CDR1 and CDR2 loops are MDHEN and SYDVKM. Sequencing was performed on PBMCs. This chain joins TRBV28 to TRBJ2-7; TRBD1 matches 10 bases in the middle. This clonotype was obtained from a man aged 25 to 40 in good health and CMV-seronegative. The nucleotides are TGTGCCAGCAGTTTATTGGGGACAGGGGCCCCCCGGGAGCAGTACTTC. Protein translation: CASSLLGTGAPREQYF.